This entry lists 32 T cell receptor beta chains sequenced from one sample in a study of cytomegalovirus exposure and HLA in healthy donors. Primers included in the PCR were 60 Vbeta and 13 Jbeta primers. The repertoire was sequenced with immunoSEQ multiplex PCR; TCRdb's copy has only in-frame clones and lacks some. The data show about 300,000 clones, with 86% seen just once and around 4% held by the top ten. What was sequenced was PBMCs. These receptors all come from a man in his forties in good health and CMV-seropositive.

The chain employs TRBV6-1 and TRBJ1-5; D not certain. CDR3 length equals 18 residues. CDR1 is MNHNS and CDR2 is SASEGT in the germline V gene. V was shortened by 4 bases and J by 0 bases, with 19 bases between the two germline ends. The CDR3 nucleotides read TGTGCCAGCAGTGCCGTTGACTCTAAGTACTATAGCAATCAGCCCCAGCATTTT. It yields the protein CASSAVDSKYYSNQPQHF.

This clone was seen more than once but under ten times. The rearrangement links TRBV7-2 to TRBJ2-1; the match to TRBD1 covers 12 bases. V shed 6 bases and J 5 bases; nucleotides not matched to a gene: 11. The germline V gene encodes CDR1 SGHTA and CDR2 FQGNSA. This CDR3 contains 17 residues. This CDR3 is CASRSSSGTGGHNEQFF. The CDR3 DNA sequence: TGTGCCAGCAGATCAAGTTCCGGGACAGGGGGCCACAATGAGCAGTTCTTC.

This clone showed up just once. The chain couples TRBV7-2 to TRBJ2-4, with D hard to call. Trimming left V 6 bases short and J 5 bases short, with 14 bases between. From germline, CDR1 is SGHTA and CDR2 FQGNSA. This CDR3 has 14 amino acids. As DNA, the CDR3 is TGTGCCAGCAGTCGCGAGCCAACCCAAAACATTCAGTACTTC. This gives the protein CASSREPTQNIQYF.

In this sample, this clone turned up a few times. This rearrangement joins TRBV10-3 to TRBJ2-1; 10 nucleotides match TRBD2. CDR3 length: 15 amino acids. CDR1 is ENHRY, CDR2 SYGVKD, per germline. Losses at the gene ends were 2 bases for V and 10 bases for J; bases not matched to a gene: 8. For the CDR3, the DNA is TGTGCCATCAGTGAGGGACTAGCGGAGGCTCCCGAGCAGTTCTTC. Translation: CAISEGLAEAPEQFF.

The V call is TRBV2, the J call TRBJ1-6; possibly TRBD1 for D (6 bases). Germline values: CDR1 SNHLY, CDR2 FYNNEI. The CDR3 totals 16 residues. Trimming pared 6 bases from V and 4 bases from J, leaving 16 bases between. The CDR3 region has the DNA TGTGCCAGCAGCGGGCGGTGGGACAATTATAATTCACCCCTCCACTTT. As protein: CASSGRWDNYNSPLHF.

The V call is TRBV10-3, the J call TRBJ2-1, with 9 bases identical to TRBD1. The CDR3 runs 15 residues. The germline V gene has CDR1 ENHRY and CDR2 SYGVKD. V lost 8 bases, J lost 5 bases, and 10 bases stayed unmatched. The chain's CDR3 is CAIQGGQGLDNEQFF. Written as DNA, the CDR3 is TGTGCCATCCAGGGAGGACAGGGGCTGGACAATGAGCAGTTCTTC.

This clone was picked up a small number of times. V usage is TRBV5-1 and J usage is TRBJ1-4, with a weak D call TRBD1 (5 bases). Between the trimmed V and J ends, which lost 4 bases and 1 base, there was a span of 8 bases. Germline loops: CDR1 SGHRS, CDR2 YFSETQ. The CDR3 extends over 14 amino acids. DNA of the CDR3: TGCGCCAGCAGCGGGGGGAGAACTAATGAAAAACTGTTTTTT. Residues: CASSGGRTNEKLFF.

CDR3 DNA: TGCAGCGTTGAAGGCCCGGGACTAGCTTGGGGAAGCTCCTACAATGAGCAGTTCTTC. This encodes CSVEGPGLAWGSSYNEQFF. The chain carries TRBV29-1 and TRBJ2-1; TRBD2 agrees at 9 bases. J lost 0 bases, V lost 1 base, and 13 bases had no gene match. Germline CDR1 and CDR2: SQVTM and ANQGSEA. This CDR3 comprises 19 residues.

The chain combines TRBV7-9 with TRBJ2-5; 7 bases fit TRBD1. In germline, CDR1 is SEHNR, CDR2 FQNEAQ (reference sequence). CDR3 length equals 17 residues. The junction had 14 bases not matched to a gene; V was cut back by 5 bases and J by 2 bases. CDR3 sequence: CASSPRTGEQPQETQYF. CDR3 DNA sequence: TGTGCCAGCAGCCCTCGGACAGGAGAGCAGCCTCAAGAGACCCAGTACTTC.

This clone appeared a few times. J is TRBJ2-1 and V is TRBV11-3, with 9 positions matching TRBD2. This CDR3 contains 15 residues. Looked up from germline, CDR1 is SGHNT and CDR2 is YENEEA. Trimming at V came to 3 bases and at J to 6 bases, leaving 6 bases not matched to a gene. CDR3 residues: CASSFSGRGGNEQFF. CDR3 nucleotides: TGTGCCAGCAGCTTTAGCGGGAGAGGTGGCAATGAGCAGTTCTTC.

The chain recombines TRBV7-9 with TRBJ2-7, with a weak D call TRBD2 (6 bases). Germline assignment: CDR1 SEHNR and CDR2 FQNEAQ (reference sequence). The CDR3 runs 13 residues. The ends were cut back, 5 bases at V and 3 bases at J, with 11 bases in the middle. CDR3 DNA sequence: TGTGCCAGCAGCAGCAGCGGGCACTACGAGCAGTACTTC. This gives the protein CASSSSGHYEQYF.

V and J are TRBV7-9 and TRBJ1-4; 12 bases are shared with TRBD1. There are 18 residues in the CDR3. Germline CDR1 reads SEHNR; CDR2 reads FQNEAQ (reference sequence). The V gene end was trimmed by 0 bases and the J gene end by 7 bases; junction bases not matched to a gene: 9. CDR3 nucleotide sequence: TGTGCCAGCAGCTTAGCCAGGGACAGGGGGCTAACATTTGAAAAACTGTTTTTT. It yields the protein CASSLARDRGLTFEKLFF.

V and J are TRBV7-9 and TRBJ2-2, with TRBD2 matching over 12 bases. The trim removed 5 bases at V and 3 bases at J, leaving 10 bases unmatched. CDR1 and CDR2 (germline): SEHNR, FQNEAQ (reference sequence). The CDR3 has 18 residues. The CDR3 nucleotides read TGTGCCAGCAGCGTACTAGCGGGAGGCCCTGAGTACACCGGGGAGCTGTTTTTT. Translation: CASSVLAGGPEYTGELFF.

This chain connects TRBV5-4 to TRBJ1-4; 7 bases fit TRBD1. The J segment lost 10 bases and the V segment lost 6 bases, leaving 9 bases of the junction unmatched. The germline V gene encodes CDR1 SGHNT and CDR2 YYREEE (reference sequence). The CDR3 sequence is 13 residues long. As DNA, the CDR3 is TGTGCCAGCACCCTGAGACAGGGAGGAAAACTGTTTTTT. Amino acid sequence: CASTLRQGGKLFF.

This chain links TRBV29-1 with TRBJ1-1; maybe TRBD1 (6 bases). V was clipped by 0 bases and J by 1 base, with 15 bases between them. The CDR3 length is 16 residues. Germline assignment: CDR1 SQVTM and CDR2 ANQGSEA. CDR3 protein: CSVEEEPGQGNTEAFF. The CDR3, as DNA: TGCAGCGTTGAAGAGGAACCGGGACAAGGGAACACTGAAGCTTTCTTT.

This clone has only a few counts. The chain employs TRBV27 and TRBJ2-7; 7 bases fit TRBD1. The CDR3 is 14 residues long. The germline V gene has CDR1 MNHEY and CDR2 SMNVEV (reference sequence). The V and J ends lost 5 bases and 3 bases, in that order; junction bases with no gene match: 7. CDR3 protein: CASSPRDRLYEQYF. DNA of the CDR3: TGTGCCAGCAGTCCCCGGGACAGACTCTACGAGCAGTACTTC.

The chain recombines TRBV6-6 with TRBJ2-7, with 8 bases that match TRBD1. V gave up 0 bases and J gave up 7 bases; unmatched junction bases: 11. The CDR3 is 16 residues long. Germline assignment: CDR1 MNHNY and CDR2 SVGAGI (reference sequence). In DNA, the CDR3 is TGTGCCAGCAGTTACTCCCCCGCGACAGGGGTTGGGGAGCAGTACTTC. It codes for CASSYSPATGVGEQYF.

This chain connects TRBV5-6 to TRBJ1-4; D is uncertain. CDR3 length: 12 residues. The germline V gene has CDR1 SGHDT and CDR2 YYEEEE. V lost 4 bases and J lost 8, with 9 bases in between. CDR3 in DNA: TGTGCCAGCAGCGGACTAGAGGAAAAACTGTTTTTT. It encodes CASSGLEEKLFF. The full variable domain, completed using reference TRBV5-6 and TRBJ1-4, is DAGVTQSPTHLIKTRGQQVTLRCSPKSGHDTVSWYQQALGQGPQFIFQYYEEEERQRGNFPDRFSGHQFPNYSSELNVNALLLGDSALYLCASSGLEEKLFFGSGTQLSVL.

This chain connects TRBV6-5 to TRBJ1-2, with 8 bases lining up with TRBD1. This CDR3 spans 14 amino acids. The junction had 6 bases not matched to a gene; V was cut back by 5 bases and J by 4 bases. CDR1 is MNHEY and CDR2 is SVGAGI in the germline V gene. Here the CDR3 DNA reads TGTGCCAGCAGTAAAGACGGACAGGGCTATGGCTACACCTTC. The encoded protein is CASSKDGQGYGYTF.

The chain couples TRBV30 to TRBJ1-1, with D hard to call. Germline CDR1 reads GTSNPN; CDR2 reads SVGIG (reference sequence). The CDR3 covers 13 residues. Trimming left V 0 bases short and J 0 bases short, with 5 bases between. The CDR3 loop reads CAWSVSVNTEAFF. The CDR3 bases are TGTGCCTGGAGTGTTTCAGTGAACACTGAAGCTTTCTTT.

This clone was picked up one time. V gene TRBV29-1 combines with J gene TRBJ1-5; 10 positions agree with TRBD1. The CDR3 covers 13 residues. CDR1 is SQVTM, CDR2 ANQGSEA, per germline. J gave up 8 bases and V 4 bases, and 5 bases lay outside the gene matches. CDR3 loop: CSVATGGLEPQHF. DNA of the CDR3: TGCAGCGTTGCGACAGGGGGCTTGGAGCCCCAGCATTTT.

This clone was seen once. The chain uses TRBV5-1 and TRBJ1-4; D may be TRBD1 (5 bases). This CDR3 is 13 amino acids long. V was cut by 6 bases and J by 4 bases, with 10 bases left in between. Germline CDR1 is SGHRS and CDR2 is YFSETQ. The CDR3 sequence: CASKEGSNEKLFF. The CDR3 DNA follows: TGCGCCAGCAAGGAGGGGAGTAATGAAAAACTGTTTTTT. Based on the CDR3 plus reference TRBV5-1 and TRBJ1-4, the full variable domain is KAGVTQTPRYLIKTRGQQVTLSCSPISGHRSVSWYQQTPGQGLQFLFEYFSETQRNKGNFPGRFSGRQFSNSRSEMNVSTLELGDSALYLCASKEGSNEKLFFGSGTQLSVL.

The chain recombines TRBV5-1 with TRBJ2-4; no reliable D call. Germline loops: CDR1 SGHRS, CDR2 YFSETQ. The CDR3 extends over 15 amino acids. Trimming shortened V by 1 base and J by 1 base, and 9 bases separated the two germline ends. The CDR3 here is CASSLPDTAKNIQYF. For the CDR3, the DNA is TGCGCCAGCAGCTTGCCAGACACGGCCAAAAACATTCAGTACTTC.

V and J are TRBV2 and TRBJ2-7; tentatively, D is TRBD1 (6 bases). Trimming stripped 6 bases from V and 5 bases from J, with 17 bases between. Germline V gene sequence: CDR1 SNHLY, CDR2 FYNNEI. The CDR3 is 14 residues long. CDR3 DNA: TGTGCCAGCAGCCGGGGAACAGGGCTCGACGAGCAGTACTTC. It codes for CASSRGTGLDEQYF.

J is TRBJ2-5 and V is TRBV29-1, with D tentatively TRBD1 (5 bases). The J call may be in error: the DNA end matches TRBJ2-7 better. The CDR3 has 12 residues. Germline V lookup: CDR1 SQVTM, CDR2 ANQGSEA. The CDR3 DNA follows: TGCAGCGTAGTGGACATTACCTACGAGCAGTACTTC. It codes for CSVVDITYEQYF.

The chain couples TRBV19 to TRBJ1-5, with 9 positions matching TRBD1. V was clipped by 3 bases and J by 4 bases; unmatched bases: 4. The CDR3 has 15 residues. Germline loops: CDR1 LNHDA, CDR2 SQIVND (reference sequence). For the CDR3, the DNA is TGTGCCAGTAGTATGGACAGGGGAGGGAATCAGCCCCAGCATTTT. This encodes CASSMDRGGNQPQHF. Full variable domain (outside the CDR3, taken from reference TRBV19 and TRBJ1-5): DGGITQSPKYLFRKEGQNVTLSCEQNLNHDAMYWYRQDPGQGLRLIYYSQIVNDFQKGDIAEGYSVSREKKESFPLTVTSAQKNPTAFYLCASSMDRGGNQPQHFGDGTRLSIL.

The chain carries TRBV6-5 and TRBJ1-2; tentatively, D is TRBD1 (5 bases). This CDR3 spans 13 amino acids. V was cut by 2 bases and J by 5 bases, with 9 bases left in between. The germline CDR1 and CDR2 sequences are MNHEY and SVGAGI. Written as DNA, the CDR3 is TGTGCCAGCAGTTACGGCGCAGGGTATGGCTACACCTTC. This gives the protein CASSYGAGYGYTF.

This chain links TRBV4-1 with TRBJ2-5, with D maybe TRBD1 (7 bases). Trimming left V 1 base short and J 4 bases short, with 10 bases between. Germline V CDR1 and CDR2: MGHRA, YSYEKL. The CDR3 spans 14 residues. Here the CDR3 DNA reads TGCGCCAGCAGCCAAGTCCAGGGGGGAGAGACCCAGTACTTC. The encoded protein is CASSQVQGGETQYF.

The table lists this clone with a count of one. V gene TRBV29-1 combines with J gene TRBJ1-5; possible D gene TRBD1, 6 bases. Germline-derived CDR1 and CDR2 are SQVTM and ANQGSEA. The CDR3 has 13 amino acids. Trimming removed 4 bases at V and 2 bases at J, with 9 bases between. The CDR3 DNA reads TGCAGCGTTGGGGGGGGGCGCAATCAGCCCCAGCATTTT. Translated: CSVGGGRNQPQHF.

This clone has a handful of counts. This chain links TRBV9 with TRBJ2-6; a weak D match, TRBD1 (6 bases). V lost 3 bases and J 0 bases, leaving 19 bases between the germline ends. Germline V lookup: CDR1 SGDLS, CDR2 YYNGEE. The CDR3 covers 19 residues. The CDR3 DNA reads as TGTGCCAGCAGCGGCGCTTCGGAAAGGGGGTTCTCTGGGGCCAACGTCCTGACTTTC. It codes for CASSGASERGFSGANVLTF. The entire variable domain, with the rest obtained from reference TRBV9 and TRBJ2-6, is as follows: DSGVTQTPKHLITATGQRVTLRCSPRSGDLSVYWYQQSLDQGLQFLIQYYNGEERAKGNILERFSAQQFPDLHSELNLSSLELGDSALYFCASSGASERGFSGANVLTFGAGSRLTVL.

The chain joins TRBV6-5 to TRBJ2-7; maybe TRBD1 (5 bases). Germline values: CDR1 MNHEY, CDR2 SVGAGI. V lost 6 bases to trimming and J lost 1 base, with 7 bases between them. This CDR3 comprises 12 residues. CDR3 in amino acids: CASRTVSYEQYF. CDR3 bases: TGTGCCAGCAGGACAGTATCCTACGAGCAGTACTTC.

Concerning this clone itself: The junction departs from germline at one end; a sequencing error may be responsible. The V gene is TRBV7-9, the J gene TRBJ2-3; 15 nucleotides match TRBD2. The CDR3 length is 17 residues. CDR1 SEHNR and CDR2 FQNEAQ come from the germline V gene (reference sequence). For the CDR3, the DNA is TGTTCCAGCAGCTTGGGACTAGCGGGAGGAAAAGCAGATACGCAGTATTTT. Protein sequence: CSSSLGLAGGKADTQYF. The full variable domain, with the rest looked up from reference TRBV7-9 and TRBJ2-3, is DTGVSQNPRHKITKRGQNVTFRCDPISEHNRLYWYRQTLGQGPEFLTYFQNEAQLEKSRLLSDRFSAERPKGSFSTLEIQRTEQGDSAMYLCSSSLGLAGGKADTQYFGPGTRLTVL.